This T cell receptor beta chain is from a study of T cells in Graves' hyperthyroidism and ophthalmopathy. Findings and limits, study-wide: Model predictions of ophthalmopathy came a median 6.5 months before onset. Expanded thyroid clonotypes (above 0.001) were mostly also found in blood.

This clonotype was detected ten times or more. What it recognizes is unknown. Amplified TCR beta CDR3 regions derived from RNA transcripts. The HTBI primer set was used in a first-round RT-PCR of the TCR CDR3. Via MiXCR, TCRdb re-called the multiplex PCR reads, giving one row per CDR3 protein. Among 500,000 to 750,000 distinct CDR3 sequences, approximately 15% were seen once, and the ten largest hold around 7%. Uncontrolled infection, other autoimmune disease, pregnancy and lactation each barred patients from inclusion. From 9 to 10 ml of fresh peripheral blood, PBMCs were isolated. The CDR3 spans 14 residues. With 3 bases clipped from V and 5 bases from J, the junction kept 7 bases outside the gene matches.

This receptor was obtained from a woman in her late teens or twenties with Graves' ophthalmopathy. What was sequenced was blood. V gene TRBV12-3 or TRBV12-4 combines with J gene TRBJ2-7; 7 positions agree with TRBD2. The CDR3 region has the DNA TGTGCCAGCAGTTTTGGGGCAGGGAGGGACGAGCAGTACTTC. Amino acid sequence: CASSFGAGRDEQYF.